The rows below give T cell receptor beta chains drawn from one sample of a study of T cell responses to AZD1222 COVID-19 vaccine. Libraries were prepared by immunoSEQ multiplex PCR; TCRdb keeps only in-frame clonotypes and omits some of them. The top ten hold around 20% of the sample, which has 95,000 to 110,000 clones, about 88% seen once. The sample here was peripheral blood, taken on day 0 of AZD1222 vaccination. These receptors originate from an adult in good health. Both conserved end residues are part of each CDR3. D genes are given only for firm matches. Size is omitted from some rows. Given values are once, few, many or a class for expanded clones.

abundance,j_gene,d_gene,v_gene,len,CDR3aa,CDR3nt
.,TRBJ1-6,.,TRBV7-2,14,CASTHPGEGSPLHF,TGTGCCAGCACCCATCCTGGGGAAGGCTCACCCCTCCACTTT
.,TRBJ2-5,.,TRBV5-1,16,CASSPRDPGRGETQYF,TGCGCCAGCAGCCCCCGGGACCCCGGACGGGGAGAGACCCAGTACTTC
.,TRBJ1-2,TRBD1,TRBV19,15,CASRRPGQGDYGYTF,TGTGCCAGTAGAAGACCGGGACAGGGGGACTATGGCTACACCTTC
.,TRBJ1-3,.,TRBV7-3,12,CASSPGGNTIYF,TGTGCCAGCAGCCCCGGAGGAAACACCATATATTTT
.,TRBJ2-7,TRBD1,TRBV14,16,CASSQVGTGGLYEQYF,TGTGCCAGCAGCCAAGTAGGGACAGGGGGACTCTACGAGCAGTACTTC
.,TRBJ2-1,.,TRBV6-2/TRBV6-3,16,CASSYSQWGYYNEQFF,TGTGCCAGCAGTTACTCCCAGTGGGGTTACTACAATGAGCAGTTCTTC
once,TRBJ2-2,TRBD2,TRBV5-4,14,CASSLGLAPGELFF,TGTGCCAGCAGCTTGGGACTAGCTCCCGGGGAGCTGTTTTTT
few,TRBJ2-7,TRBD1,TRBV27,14,CASSSQDRVSEQYF,TGTGCCAGCAGTTCCCAGGACAGGGTCTCCGAGCAGTACTTC
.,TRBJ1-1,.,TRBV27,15,CASSSVTQVIPEAFF,TGTGCCAGCAGTTCAGTAACACAGGTAATTCCTGAAGCTTTCTTT
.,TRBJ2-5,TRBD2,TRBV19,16,CASSIGGVLAPETQYF,TGTGCCAGTAGTATCGGGGGGGTGCTAGCCCCAGAGACCCAGTACTTC
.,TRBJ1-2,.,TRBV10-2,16,CASSEWRGTSEHGYTF,TGCGCCAGCAGTGAGTGGCGAGGGACATCTGAGCATGGCTACACCTTC
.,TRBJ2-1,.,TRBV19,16,CASSISLGATYNEQFF,TGTGCCAGTAGTATAAGTCTTGGGGCAACGTACAATGAGCAGTTCTTC
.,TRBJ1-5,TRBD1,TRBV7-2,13,CASSLQGDKPQHF,TGTGCCAGCAGCTTACAGGGGGACAAGCCCCAGCATTTT
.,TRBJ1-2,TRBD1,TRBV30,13,CAWSTGGHYGYTF,TGTGCCTGGTCGACAGGGGGTCACTATGGCTACACCTTC
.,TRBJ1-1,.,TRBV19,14,CASSITSANTEAFF,TGTGCCAGTAGTATAACTTCGGCGAACACTGAAGCTTTCTTT
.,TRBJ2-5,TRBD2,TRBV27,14,CATRPRGGQETQYF,TGTGCCACCCGACCTCGCGGGGGGCAAGAGACCCAGTACTTC
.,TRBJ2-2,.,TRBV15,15,CATSRVRTDTGELFF,TGTGCCACCAGCAGAGTGCGAACCGACACCGGGGAGCTGTTTTTT
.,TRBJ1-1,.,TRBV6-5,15,CASSYSKVLNTEAFF,TGTGCCAGCAGTTACTCGAAGGTTCTTAACACTGAAGCTTTCTTT
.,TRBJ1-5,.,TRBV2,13,CASSEVRGQPQHF,TGTGCCAGCAGTGAAGTCAGGGGTCAGCCCCAGCATTTT
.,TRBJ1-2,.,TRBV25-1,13,CASSEYGTYGYTF,TGTGCCAGCAGTGAATATGGGACCTATGGCTACACCTTC
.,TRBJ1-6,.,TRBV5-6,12,CASSLGASPLHF,TGTGCCAGCAGCTTGGGGGCCTCACCCCTCCACTTT
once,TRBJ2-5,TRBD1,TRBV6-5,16,CASSYSGTGLQETQYF,TGTGCCAGCAGTTACTCCGGGACAGGGCTGCAAGAGACCCAGTACTTC
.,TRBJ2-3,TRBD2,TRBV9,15,CASSVSGGAPDTQYF,TGTGCCAGCAGCGTGAGCGGGGGGGCCCCAGATACGCAGTATTTT
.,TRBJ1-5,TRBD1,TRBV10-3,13,CAITEGAGQPQHF,TGTGCCATCACCGAGGGGGCGGGTCAGCCCCAGCATTTT
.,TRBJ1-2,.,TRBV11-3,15,CASSLRQGTNYGYTF,TGTGCCAGCAGCTTAAGGCAGGGGACTAACTATGGCTACACCTTC
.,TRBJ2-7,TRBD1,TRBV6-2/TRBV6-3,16,CASSYPPGQRDYEQYF,TGTGCCAGCAGTTACCCCCCGGGACAGCGCGACTACGAGCAGTACTTC
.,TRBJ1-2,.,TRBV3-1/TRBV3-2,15,CASSQEPGIYYGYTF,TGTGCCAGCAGCCAAGAACCAGGGATCTACTATGGCTACACCTTC
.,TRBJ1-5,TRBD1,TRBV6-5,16,CASSYTWTGSNQPQHF,TGTGCCAGCAGTTACACGTGGACAGGCTCCAATCAGCCCCAGCATTTT
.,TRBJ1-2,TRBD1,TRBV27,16,CASSLDRGRSVSGYTF,TGTGCCAGCAGTTTAGACAGGGGTAGGAGTGTGAGCGGCTACACCTTC
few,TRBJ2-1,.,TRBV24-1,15,CATSVGDDSYNEQFF,TGTGCCACCAGTGTCGGGGATGACTCCTACAATGAGCAGTTCTTC
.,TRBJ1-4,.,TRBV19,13,CASSIVPTTGLFF,TGTGCCAGTAGTATAGTACCCACGACAGGTCTGTTTTTT
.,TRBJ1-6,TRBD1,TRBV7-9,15,CASSLPGQGGSPLHF,TGTGCCAGCAGCTTACCCGGACAGGGAGGTTCACCCCTCCACTTT
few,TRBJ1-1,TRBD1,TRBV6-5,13,CASSYDRDTEAFF,TGTGCCAGCAGTTACGACAGGGACACTGAAGCTTTCTTT
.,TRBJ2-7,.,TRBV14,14,CASSQDYGGNEQYF,TGTGCCAGCAGCCAAGATTATGGAGGGAACGAGCAGTACTTC
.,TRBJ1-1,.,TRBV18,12,CASSRENTEAFF,TGTGCCAGCTCACGAGAGAACACTGAAGCTTTCTTT
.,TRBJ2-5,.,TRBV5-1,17,CASSLATSGRDQETQYF,TGCGCCAGCAGCTTGGCCACGTCGGGCAGGGACCAAGAGACCCAGTACTTC
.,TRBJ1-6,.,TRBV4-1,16,CASSQLGTTYNSPLHF,TGCGCCAGCAGCCAACTGGGGACCACCTATAATTCACCCCTCCACTTT
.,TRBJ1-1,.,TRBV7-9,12,CASSLESTEAFF,TGTGCCAGCAGCTTAGAATCCACTGAAGCTTTCTTT
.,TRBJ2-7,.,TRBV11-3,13,CASSLGGSYEQYF,TGTGCCAGCAGCTTAGGCGGCTCCTACGAGCAGTACTTC
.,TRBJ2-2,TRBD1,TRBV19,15,CASRLGQENTGELFF,TGTGCCAGTAGGTTGGGACAGGAGAACACCGGGGAGCTGTTTTTT
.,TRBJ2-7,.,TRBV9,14,CASSVDGASYEQYF,TGTGCCAGCAGCGTAGATGGAGCTTCCTACGAGCAGTACTTC
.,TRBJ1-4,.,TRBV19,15,CASSTAGSTNEKLFF,TGTGCCAGTAGTACGGCAGGCTCAACTAATGAAAAACTGTTTTTT
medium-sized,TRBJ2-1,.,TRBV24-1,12,CATSDFNNEQFF,TGTGCCACCAGTGACTTCAACAATGAGCAGTTCTTC
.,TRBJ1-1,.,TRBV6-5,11,CASSGDTEAFF,TGTGCCAGCAGCGGGGACACTGAAGCTTTCTTT
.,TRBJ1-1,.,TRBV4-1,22,CASSQPDGRPLIQGDMNTEAFF,TGCGCCAGCAGCCAACCGGACGGACGCCCACTAATTCAGGGCGATATGAACACTGAAGCTTTCTTT
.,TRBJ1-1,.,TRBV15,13,CATSVQGNTEAFF,TGTGCCACCAGTGTCCAGGGAAACACTGAAGCTTTCTTT
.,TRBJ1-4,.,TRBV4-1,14,CASSLRGDWEKLFF,TGCGCCAGCAGCCTCCGAGGGGATTGGGAAAAACTGTTTTTT
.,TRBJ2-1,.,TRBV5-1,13,CASATLLDNEQFF,TGCGCCAGCGCCACACTTTTAGACAATGAGCAGTTCTTC
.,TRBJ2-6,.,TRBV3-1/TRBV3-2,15,CASSQDISGANVLTF,TGTGCCAGCAGCCAAGACATCTCTGGGGCCAACGTCCTGACTTTC
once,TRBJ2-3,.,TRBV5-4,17,CASSPLVGQGHTDTQYF,TGTGCCAGCAGCCCTCTAGTGGGGCAGGGGCACACAGATACGCAGTATTTT
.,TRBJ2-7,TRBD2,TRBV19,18,CASSIGGLRRSIPYEQYF,TGTGCCAGTAGTATCGGGGGACTAAGGAGATCCATTCCCTACGAGCAGTACTTC
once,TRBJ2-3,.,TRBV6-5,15,CASSYSPDSTDTQYF,TGTGCCAGCAGTTACTCCCCAGATAGCACAGATACGCAGTATTTT
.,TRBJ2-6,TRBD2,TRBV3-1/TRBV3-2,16,CASYQRGGSGANVLTF,TGTGCCAGTTATCAAAGGGGAGGGTCTGGGGCCAACGTCCTGACTTTC
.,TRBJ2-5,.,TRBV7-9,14,CASSVPQDWETQYF,TGTGCCAGCAGCGTCCCTCAGGACTGGGAGACCCAGTACTTC
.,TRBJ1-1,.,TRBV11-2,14,CASSLTYKNTEAFF,TGTGCCAGCAGCTTAACTTACAAGAACACTGAAGCTTTCTTT
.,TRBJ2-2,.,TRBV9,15,CASSVGGTNTGELFF,TGTGCCAGCAGCGTAGGGGGGACCAACACCGGGGAGCTGTTTTTT
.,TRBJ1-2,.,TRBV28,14,CASSLAGQIYGYTF,TGTGCCAGCAGTTTGGCAGGACAGATCTATGGCTACACCTTC
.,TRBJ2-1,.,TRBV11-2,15,CASSLDAGSLVEQFF,TGTGCCAGCAGCTTAGATGCCGGGTCCCTGGTTGAGCAGTTCTTC
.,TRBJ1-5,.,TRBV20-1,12,CSASYPNQPQHF,TGCAGTGCTAGTTACCCAAATCAGCCCCAGCATTTT